This T cell receptor (beta chain) was obtained from a study of blood T cell repertoires in COVID-19. Turning to the study itself: Sources were T cells, B-cell-depleted T cells, or PBMCs; the material itself was cDNA or gDNA.

This CDR3 region has 13 residues. The V end was cut by 1 base, the J end by 8 bases, with 9 bases between. Looked up from germline, CDR1 is MGHRA and CDR2 is YSYEKL. The protocol was immunoSEQ multiplex PCR, while the TCRdb copy is restricted to in-frame clones and leaves out a portion. The profile shows 50,000 to 65,000 clones, about four fifths of them singletons. The source of this sequence is a woman aged 55 to 70 with acute or convalescent COVID-19. V usage is TRBV4-1 and J usage is TRBJ1-3; tentatively, D is TRBD1 (5 bases). The sample comprised peripheral blood. The CDR3: CASSQGRGDTIYF. The DNA for the CDR3 is TGCGCCAGCAGCCAAGGGAGGGGAGACACCATATATTTT.